This TCR beta chain was recovered during a study of blood T cell repertoires in COVID-19 (TCRdb year 2020). Background for the entire study: Samples covering the acute and convalescent phases of COVID-19 were provided by collaborators in the United States, Italy and Spain. Nearly every sample came with metadata listing a de-identified subject ID, COVID-19 status, age in years and sex. A freely available public database, intended as a resource for researchers studying the immune response to SARS-CoV-2, is where the repertoires were released. The material from the prospective study consisted of cDNA or gDNA derived from T cells, B-cell-depleted T cells, or PBMCs. Samples came from the ongoing ImmuneRACE study (first 160 participants) plus 1,254 subjects from 6 global collaborators. Subjects who had been exposed to COVID-19, were actively infected with it, or had recovered from it provided the deeply sampled blood TCRbeta repertoires that made up the dataset. Where available, HLA class I and class II types were taken from metadata supplied by the sample provider and were not determined by assay-based typing.

A remark on this clone: The antigen this receptor binds is unknown. No much larger clone exists at a distance of one base, and base qualities are not known.

The full study reports these points: How much clinical and demographic metadata was included differed by source and by participant, and the metadata was provided uncurated.

TCRbeta CDR3 regions were amplified from genomic DNA using the immunoSEQ Assay, a bias-controlled multiplex PCR. In the paper's pipeline: The number of nucleated cells in each sample was estimated from the amplification of reference gene primers within the assay. To quantify the absolute abundance of each unique TCRbeta CDR3 rearrangement, sequence reads were collapsed and filtered. For each sample, productive Simpson clonality was calculated as the square root of Simpson's diversity index across productive rearrangements. Imported from immuneACCESS, the table was reduced by TCRdb to in-frame sequences with V and J called. These copies leave out some clones; in studies compared against another copy, an unresolved V gene accounts for under half, and the cause of the remainder is not known. V, J and clone size reflect that table, while D and trimming were determined from the DNA. Recorded for this sample are under 150,000 clones; approximately 88% of them occurred a single time. Under 9.5% of the sample lies in the top ten.

Whole blood was collected in K2EDTA tubes by collaborating institutions according to the institutions' own protocols. For TCRbeta analysis, collaborators shipped samples as frozen whole blood, isolated PBMCs, or DNA extracted from either of those sample types. V loses 5 bases of germline sequence and J loses 4 bases, and the interval between the two ends is 6 bases. CDR1 and CDR2 are read off the germline V gene (reference sequence) as SSHAT and FNYEAQ. The CDR3 has 12 amino acids, counting the end cysteine and phenylalanine. Just CDR3 DNA is preserved here, 36 bases in frame from base 1. The clonotype was recovered from a woman aged 40 to 55 with acute or convalescent COVID-19. Sequencing was carried out using peripheral blood. This receptor chain uses TRBV7-7 and TRBJ1-5, with the D gene not confidently named. This receptor carries the CDR3 CASSQNNQPQHF. Read as DNA, the sequence is TGTGCCAGCAGCCAAAATAATCAGCCCCAGCATTTT.